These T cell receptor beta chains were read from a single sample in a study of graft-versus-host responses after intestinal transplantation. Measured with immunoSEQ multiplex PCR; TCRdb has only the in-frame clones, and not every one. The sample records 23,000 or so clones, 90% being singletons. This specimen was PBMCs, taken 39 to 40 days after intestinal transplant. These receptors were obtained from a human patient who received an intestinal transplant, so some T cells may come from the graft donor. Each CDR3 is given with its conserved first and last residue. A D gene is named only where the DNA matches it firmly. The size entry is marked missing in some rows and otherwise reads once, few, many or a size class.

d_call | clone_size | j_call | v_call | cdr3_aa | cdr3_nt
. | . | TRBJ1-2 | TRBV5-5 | CASSLAAGNYGYTF | TGTGCCAGCAGCTTGGCCGCCGGCAACTATGGCTACACCTTC
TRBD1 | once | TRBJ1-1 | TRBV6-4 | CASSLPPGGSGNTEAFF | TGTGCCAGCAGTCTACCCCCAGGGGGCTCCGGGAACACTGAAGCTTTCTTT
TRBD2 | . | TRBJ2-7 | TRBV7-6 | CASSHTSGRAEQYF | TGTGCCAGCAGCCACACTAGCGGGAGAGCCGAGCAGTACTTC
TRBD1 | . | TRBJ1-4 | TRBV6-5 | CASSWGSDRDNEKLFF | TGTGCCAGCAGTTGGGGTTCTGACAGGGATAATGAAAAACTGTTTTTT
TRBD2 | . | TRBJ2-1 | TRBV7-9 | CASSFTGTSVDEQFF | TGTGCCAGCAGCTTTACCGGGACTAGCGTGGATGAGCAGTTCTTC
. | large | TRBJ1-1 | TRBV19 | CASSQNTEAFF | TGTGCCAGTAGTCAGAACACTGAAGCTTTCTTT
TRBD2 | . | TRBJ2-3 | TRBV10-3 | CATWTSVTDTQYF | TGTGCCACCTGGACTAGTGTGACAGATACGCAGTATTTT
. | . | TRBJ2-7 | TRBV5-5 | CASSDDVTFYEQYF | TGTGCCAGCAGCGACGACGTCACCTTCTACGAGCAGTACTTC
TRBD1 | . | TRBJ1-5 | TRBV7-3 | CASSLLRRQGCYSNQPQHF | TGTGCCAGCAGCTTATTACGGAGACAGGGGTGCTATAGCAATCAGCCCCAGCATTTT
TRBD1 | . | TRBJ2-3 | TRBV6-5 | CASRTGGDTQYF | TGTGCCAGCAGGACAGGGGGCGATACGCAGTATTTT
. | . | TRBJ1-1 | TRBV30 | CAWSPLGLNTEAFF | TGTGCCTGGAGTCCCCTAGGTTTGAACACTGAAGCTTTCTTT
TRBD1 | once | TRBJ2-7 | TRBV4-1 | CASSLRDSVPHEQYF | TGCGCCAGCAGTCTCCGGGACAGCGTACCCCACGAGCAGTACTTC
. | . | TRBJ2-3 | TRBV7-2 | CASKTRGRTDTQYF | TGTGCCAGCAAGACCCGCGGGCGGACAGATACGCAGTATTTT
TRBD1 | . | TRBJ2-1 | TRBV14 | CASSQAGQGNYNEQFF | TGTGCCAGCAGCCAAGCTGGACAGGGGAATTACAATGAGCAGTTCTTC
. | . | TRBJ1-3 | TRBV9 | CASSVRAFPGNTIYF | TGTGCCAGCAGCGTACGGGCATTCCCTGGAAACACCATATATTTT
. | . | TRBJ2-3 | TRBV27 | CASSFRLSDTQYF | TGTGCCAGCAGTTTCCGTCTCTCAGATACGCAGTATTTT
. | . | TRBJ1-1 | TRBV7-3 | CASSGRRSPEAFF | TGTGCCAGCAGCGGCCGGAGAAGTCCTGAAGCTTTCTTT
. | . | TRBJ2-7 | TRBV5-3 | CAKVLGSYEQYF | TGTGCTAAGGTATTGGGGTCCTACGAGCAGTACTTC